The 13 T cell receptor beta chains below come from one sample, sequenced in a study of T-cell memory formation after mild COVID-19. MiXCR, run by TCRdb on the 5' RACE reads, gives a single entry per CDR3 protein. The table records around 200,000 distinct CDR3 sequences, around 27% of them present only once. What was sequenced was PBMCs or a T cell subset sorted from them (not recorded which). All receptors derive from an adult woman who had mild COVID-19 (a few samples of this study predate the infection). Cell type and time point are not known.

This clonotype was seen a handful of times. This sequence joins TRBV15 and TRBJ2-1, with TRBD2 as a possible D gene (6 bases). There are 13 residues in the CDR3. The germline V and J ends were trimmed by 6 bases and 3 bases, with 9 bases remaining between them. Germline values: CDR1 LNHNV, CDR2 YYDKDF (reference sequence). The CDR3 DNA reads as TGTGCCACCAGGGGGGAGGACTACAATGAGCAGTTCTTC. Its protein product is CATRGEDYNEQFF. The full variable domain, in which reference TRBV15 and TRBJ2-1 provide the parts outside the CDR3, is DAMVIQNPRYQVTQFGKPVTLSCSQTLNHNVMYWYQQKSSQAPKLLFHYYDKDFNNEADTPDNFQSRRPNTSFCFLDIRSPGLGDTAMYLCATRGEDYNEQFFGPGTRLTVL.

This clonotype has just one count. The J gene is TRBJ2-5, the V gene TRBV20-1; D uncertain. The ends were cut back, 0 bases at V and 5 bases at J, with 16 bases in the middle. This CDR3 region has 15 residues. Germline V gene sequence: CDR1 DFQATT, CDR2 SNEGSKA (reference sequence). The CDR3 sequence is CSARDATTPRETQYF. DNA of the CDR3: TGCAGTGCTAGAGATGCAACTACCCCTAGGGAGACCCAGTACTTC.

At least ten counts were recorded for this clonotype. V and J are TRBV5-6 and TRBJ1-2; no clear D gene. In germline, CDR1 is SGHDT, CDR2 YYEEEE. This CDR3 has 12 amino acids. V was cut by 3 bases and J by 8 bases, with 11 bases left in between. CDR3 nucleotides: TGTGCCAGCAGCTCCGGATTCGCAGGCTACACCTTC. It specifies CASSSGFAGYTF.

Points on this clonotype: One junction end does not reproduce the germline sequence, and a read error may be involved. CDR3 region: CASTRDRYQHQHF. The CDR3, as DNA: TGTGCCAGCACTCGGGACAGGTACCAGCACCAGCATTTT. The rearrangement links TRBV7-8 to TRBJ1-5; 8 bases line up with TRBD1. Germline V lookup: CDR1 SGHVS, CDR2 FQNEAQ. This CDR3 is built from 13 residues.

The gene calls are TRBV27 and TRBJ1-2, with 7 bases fitting TRBD1. The CDR3 is 14 residues long. Germline V lookup: CDR1 MNHEY, CDR2 SMNVEV (reference sequence). The V and J ends lost 8 bases and 3 bases, in that order; junction bases with no gene match: 9. CDR3 sequence reads: CASGNRGSDYGYTF. In DNA form, the CDR3 reads TGTGCCAGCGGAAACAGGGGATCGGACTATGGCTACACCTTC.

Turning to this clonotype: An end of the junction differs from the germline gene, which may be a read error. The genes are TRBV29-1 and TRBJ1-1, with D unclear. This CDR3 has 10 amino acids. Germline V gene sequence: CDR1 SQVTM, CDR2 ANQGSEA. The CDR3: CSVDGSPALF. DNA for the CDR3: TGCAGCGTTGACGGTTCCCCGGCCCTCTTT. Full variable domain (outside the CDR3, taken from reference TRBV29-1 and TRBJ1-1): SAVISQKPSRDICQRGTSLTIQCQVDSQVTMMFWYRQQPGQSLTLIATANQGSEATYESGFVIDKFPISRPNLTFSTLTVSNMSPEDSSIYLCSVDGSPALFGQGTRLTVV.

A few counts support this clonotype. The chain joins TRBV12-3 or TRBV12-4 to TRBJ2-1, with D possibly called TRBD1 or TRBD2 (6 bases each). V shed 5 bases and J shed 15 bases, with 14 bases lying between them. The CDR3 is 11 amino acids. The CDR3 region is CASSQGGQAFF. The DNA of the CDR3 is TGTGCCAGCAGTCAAGGGGGGCAGGCGTTCTTC.

This clonotype appeared a few times. This chain uses TRBV9 with TRBJ2-1, with 9 bases identical to TRBD1. The ends lost 0 bases at V and 3 bases at J; junction bases unmatched: 4. Germline CDR1 is SGDLS and CDR2 is YYNGEE. This CDR3 region has 16 residues. The CDR3 loop reads CASSVGPGQGYNEQFF. CDR3 DNA: TGTGCCAGCAGCGTAGGTCCGGGACAGGGCTACAATGAGCAGTTCTTC.

This clonotype came up many times. The gene calls are TRBV5-6 and TRBJ2-1; 7 bases agree with TRBD1. The CDR3 consists of 15 residues. V was clipped by 4 bases and J by 5 bases; unmatched bases: 9. Per germline, CDR1 SGHDT and CDR2 YYEEEE. The CDR3 coding sequence is TGTGCCAGCAGCGATATGGGACAGCTAGACAATGAGCAGTTCTTC. Translation gives CASSDMGQLDNEQFF.

This chain uses TRBV12-3 or TRBV12-4 with TRBJ2-1, with D possibly matching TRBD2 (6 bases). This CDR3 has 14 amino acids. V was trimmed by 8 bases and J by 5 bases, leaving 16 bases between them. CDR3 in amino acids: CASYLGGRNNEQFF. CDR3 sequence (DNA): TGTGCCAGCTATTTGGGAGGTCGGAACAATGAGCAGTTCTTC.

The CDR3 reads CAISDAVSSYEQYF. CDR3 nucleotides: TGTGCCATCAGTGACGCGGTGAGCTCCTACGAGCAGTACTTC. The chain links TRBV10-3 to TRBJ2-7; D is undetermined. The V gene lost 3 bases and the J gene lost 0 bases, with 9 bases spanning the gap. Germline CDR1 and CDR2: ENHRY and SYGVKD. The CDR3 covers 14 residues.

J is TRBJ2-2 and V is TRBV12-3 or TRBV12-4, with 8 bases identical to TRBD1. Trimming removed 6 bases from V and 3 bases from J; junction bases left unmatched: 6. The CDR3 consists of 15 residues. For the CDR3, the DNA is TGTGCCAGCAGCCCTTGGACAGGGCACACCGGGGAGCTGTTTTTT. It codes for CASSPWTGHTGELFF.

There are many counts of this clonotype. The J gene is TRBJ2-1, the V gene TRBV4-3, with 14 bases matching TRBD2. Germline CDR1 and CDR2: LGHNA and YSLEER. The length of the CDR3 is 17 residues. V was clipped by 4 bases and J by 8 bases; unmatched bases: 10. The CDR3 sequence: CASSLGTSGSGSDEQFF. Here the CDR3 DNA reads TGCGCCAGCAGCCTCGGGACTAGCGGGAGCGGTAGCGATGAGCAGTTCTTC.